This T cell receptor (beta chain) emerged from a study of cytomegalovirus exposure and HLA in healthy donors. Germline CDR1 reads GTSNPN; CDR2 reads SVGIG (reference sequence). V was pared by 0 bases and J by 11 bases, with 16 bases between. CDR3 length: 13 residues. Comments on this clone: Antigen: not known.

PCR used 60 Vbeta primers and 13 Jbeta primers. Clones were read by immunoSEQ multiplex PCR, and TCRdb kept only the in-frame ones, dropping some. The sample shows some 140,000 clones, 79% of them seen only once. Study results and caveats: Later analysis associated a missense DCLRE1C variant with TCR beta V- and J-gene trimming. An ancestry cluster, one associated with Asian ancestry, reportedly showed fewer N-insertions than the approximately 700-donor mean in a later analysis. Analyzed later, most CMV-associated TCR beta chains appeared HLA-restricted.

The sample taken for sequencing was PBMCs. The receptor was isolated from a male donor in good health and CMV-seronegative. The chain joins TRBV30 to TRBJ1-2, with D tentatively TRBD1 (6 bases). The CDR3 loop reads CAWSVRQGRGYTF. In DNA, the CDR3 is TGTGCCTGGAGTGTACGGCAGGGGCGGGGGTACACCTTC.